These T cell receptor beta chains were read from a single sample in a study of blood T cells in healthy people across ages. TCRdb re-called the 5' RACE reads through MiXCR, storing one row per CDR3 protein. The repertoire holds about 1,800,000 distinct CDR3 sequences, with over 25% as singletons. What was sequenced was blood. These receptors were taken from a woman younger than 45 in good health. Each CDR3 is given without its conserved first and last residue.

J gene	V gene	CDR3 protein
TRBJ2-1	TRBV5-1	ASSQDAATNEQF
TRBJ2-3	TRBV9	ASSALQGSTQY
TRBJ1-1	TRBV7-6	ASSLAGDPNTEAF
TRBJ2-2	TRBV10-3	AIRGGDTGERF
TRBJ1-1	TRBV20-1	SAERQNEAF
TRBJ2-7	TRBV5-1	ASSKTGPKDEQY
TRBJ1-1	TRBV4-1	ASSQGRAFGNTEAF
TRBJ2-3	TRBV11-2	ASSYLPKLSDTQY
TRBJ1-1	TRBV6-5	ASSPPRGNTEAF
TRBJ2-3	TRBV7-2	ASSAEGGWTDTQY
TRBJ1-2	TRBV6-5	ASSYLRDRGWGYT
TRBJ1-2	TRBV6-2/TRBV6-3	ASSSSTRGYT
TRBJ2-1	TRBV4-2	ASSQRGTSGRYNEQF
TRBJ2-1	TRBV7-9	ASSSERERGNEQF
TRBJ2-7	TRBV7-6	ASSFLAGGLAGEQY
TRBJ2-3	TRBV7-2	ASSSSGLRTDTQY
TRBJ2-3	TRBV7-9	ASKGLVPTDTQY
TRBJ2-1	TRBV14	ASQDATDSYNEQF
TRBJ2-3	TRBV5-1	ASARGLITVGTDTQY
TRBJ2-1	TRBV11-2	ASSPSRVYEQF